This T cell receptor (beta chain) was recovered during a study of shared clonotypes between healthy human individuals. From germline, CDR1 is SQVTM and CDR2 ANQGSEA. The CDR3 has 15 residues. V was pared by 2 bases and J by 1 base, with 5 bases of the junction left unmatched. The test was conducted at deep level. When replicate PCRs were run on sorted subsets, they used around 200 ng DNA, about 30,000 T cell genomes. Using immunoSEQ multiplex PCR, the repertoire was profiled, and TCRdb retains in-frame clones only, with some absent. There are around 600,000 clones in the sample; nearly 98% occur only once, and less than 0.35% lies in the top ten. Only CD45RO-negative cells positively selected for CCR7 counted as naive CD8 cells, so terminally differentiated effector memory CD45RA+ cells were excluded.

The specimen sequenced was naive CD8+ T cells sorted from blood. V and J are TRBV29-1 and TRBJ2-7; 10 bases are shared with TRBD1. This sequence originates from a man aged 25-45 years in good health. CDR3 residues: CSVEWKGQGSYEQYF. The CDR3 bases are TGCAGCGTTGAATGGAAGGGACAGGGGTCCTACGAGCAGTACTTC.